This T cell receptor beta chain originates from a study of blood T cell repertoires in COVID-19. From germline, CDR1 is MNHEY and CDR2 SMNVEV (reference sequence). The CDR3 spans 13 residues. The trim removed 6 bases at V and 2 bases at J, leaving 0 bases unmatched. Everyone who took part was roughly 18 to 89 years old, and they came from fewer than 25 US areas. Participants reported their clinical history, and cohort assignment relied on those reports. A COVID-19 case was met by exposed participants within 2 weeks before study entry. Original methodology: Amplification from reference gene primers served as the basis for estimated nucleated cell counts. Measured with immunoSEQ multiplex PCR; TCRdb has only the in-frame clones, and not every one. V, J and clone size were drawn from that table, and D and trimming were deduced from the DNA. In the table there are some 320,000 clones, nearly 90% of which are singletons.

Source material: PBMCs or T cells enriched from blood (not recorded which). The chain recombines TRBV27 with TRBJ2-3; 9 bases agree with TRBD1. The sequence was obtained from a woman in her forties or fifties who had been exposed to COVID-19. DNA of the CDR3: TGTGCCAGCAGACAGGGGGCCACAGATACGCAGTATTTT. Its translation: CASRQGATDTQYF.